A single sample is the source of the 5 T cell receptor beta chains below, sequenced in a study of blood T cell repertoires in COVID-19. Measured with immunoSEQ multiplex PCR; TCRdb has only the in-frame clones, and not every one. This sample has about 120,000 clones, with around four fifths found just once. The sequenced sample consisted of peripheral blood. All receptors derive from a man aged 30 to 45 with acute or convalescent COVID-19.

This clone was seen more than once but under ten times. J is TRBJ2-1 and V is TRBV5-5; D is unclear. V was trimmed by 0 bases and J by 10 bases, leaving 14 bases between them. CDR1 is SGHKS and CDR2 is YYEKEE in the germline V gene (reference sequence). The CDR3 covers 14 residues. The CDR3 coding sequence is TGTGCCAGCAGCTTGGCCGTTCAGGCTTACGAGCAGTTCTTC. Protein: CASSLAVQAYEQFF.

The chain employs TRBV7-9 and TRBJ1-6; 9 bases agree with TRBD1. Germline CDR1 is SEHNR and CDR2 is FQNEAQ (reference sequence). The CDR3 covers 16 residues. J gave up 10 bases and V 4 bases, and 11 bases lay outside the gene matches. The CDR3 bases are TGTGCCAGCAGCTCCTCCTCCGGGACAGGGAGGTCACCCCTCCACTTT. This sequence encodes CASSSSSGTGRSPLHF.

V is TRBV19 and J is TRBJ2-5, with TRBD2 matching 8 bases. V was pared by 5 bases and J by 4 bases, with 9 bases of the junction left unmatched. The germline V gene encodes CDR1 LNHDA and CDR2 SQIVND (reference sequence). This CDR3 is 15 amino acids long. CDR3 sequence (DNA): TGTGCCAGTAGTCGGTATAGCGGGGATGGAGAGACCCAGTACTTC. It specifies CASSRYSGDGETQYF.

CDR3 region: CASSFQGAETQYF. The CDR3 DNA reads as TGTGCCAGCAGCTTCCAGGGGGCCGAGACCCAGTACTTC. The chain links TRBV7-3 to TRBJ2-5, with TRBD1 identical over 8 bases. The CDR3 extends over 13 amino acids. Per germline, CDR1 SGHTA and CDR2 FQGTGA. Germline trimming cut 3 bases from V and 5 bases from J; bases unmatched to any gene: 2.

This clone was found a few times. The chain is built from TRBV5-1 and TRBJ2-1; TRBD2 agrees at 12 bases. Germline-derived CDR1 and CDR2 are SGHRS and YFSETQ. The CDR3 spans 20 residues. Trimming removed 0 bases from V and 0 bases from J; junction bases left unmatched: 10. CDR3 amino acids: CASSLAASGGATSSYNEQFF. The CDR3 region has the DNA TGCGCCAGCAGCTTGGCGGCTAGCGGGGGGGCGACCAGCTCCTACAATGAGCAGTTCTTC.